The 15 T cell receptor beta chains given below trace back to one sample, sequenced in a study of beta chain features in type 1 diabetes. Of the isolated RNA, all was reverse transcribed, and so the sequenced material was expressed TCRB transcripts. Sequencing was performed with immunoSEQ multiplex PCR; in TCRdb, only in-frame clones are kept and a portion is missing. Here the sample spans around 250,000 clones, about 63% being singletons. Sequences were obtained from naive CD4+ T cells from blood. Every receptor here comes from a man aged 25-45 years in good health.

This clone was detected only a few times. The chain links TRBV9 to TRBJ2-5; maybe TRBD2 (5 bases). This CDR3 region has 14 residues. The V gene's germline CDR1 is SGDLS and CDR2 YYNGEE. V lost 0 bases, J lost 5 bases, and 11 bases lay in between. CDR3 protein: CASSVDSSSETQYF. The CDR3 bases are TGTGCCAGCAGCGTAGACTCTAGCTCGGAGACCCAGTACTTC.

The chain couples TRBV2 to TRBJ2-7, with TRBD1 matching 12 bases. Looked up from germline, CDR1 is SNHLY and CDR2 is FYNNEI. The CDR3 totals 12 residues. The trim removed 6 bases at V and 6 bases at J, leaving 0 bases unmatched. The CDR3 DNA reads TGTGCCAGCAGGGGACAGGGGGCCGAGCAGTACTTC. Translated, it gives CASRGQGAEQYF.

This clone was observed a handful of times. The chain recombines TRBV7-9 with TRBJ2-1, with 7 bases identical to TRBD2. The CDR3 runs 12 residues. The V segment lost 3 bases and the J segment 10 bases; nucleotides outside the gene matches: 3. The V gene's germline CDR1 is SEHNR and CDR2 FQNEAQ (reference sequence). CDR3 DNA sequence: TGTGCCAGCAGCTTTCAGGGAGGGGAGCAGTTCTTC. Amino acid sequence: CASSFQGGEQFF.

This rearrangement joins TRBV28 to TRBJ2-1; 7 bases are a match to TRBD2. The CDR3 is 12 residues long. Germline trimming cut 5 bases from V and 14 bases from J; bases unmatched to any gene: 9. Germline values: CDR1 MDHEN, CDR2 SYDVKM. In nucleotides, the CDR3 is TGTGCCAGCAGTGAAAGCGGGACTAAGAAGTTCTTC. It is translated as CASSESGTKKFF.

The V and J genes are TRBV13 and TRBJ2-1, with D maybe TRBD2 (6 bases). Germline assignment: CDR1 PRHDT and CDR2 FYEKMQ (reference sequence). This CDR3 has 17 amino acids. V was trimmed by 5 bases and J by 0 bases, leaving 17 bases between them. The CDR3 coding sequence is TGTGCCAGCAGCCCTACCCCGGGGAGGAGCTCCTACAATGAGCAGTTCTTC. Amino acid sequence: CASSPTPGRSSYNEQFF.

V gene TRBV30 combines with J gene TRBJ1-6; a possible D gene is TRBD1 (6 bases). Trimming removed 4 bases at V and 7 bases at J, with 14 bases between. The CDR3 is 14 amino acids. Germline assignment: CDR1 GTSNPN and CDR2 SVGIG (reference sequence). The CDR3 DNA reads as TGTGCCTGGACAGGGGACTGGTTGAATTCACCCCTCCACTTT. Translation gives CAWTGDWLNSPLHF. Full variable domain (missing parts from reference TRBV30 and TRBJ1-6): SQTIHQWPATLVQPVGSPLSLECTVEGTSNPNLYWYRQAAGRGLQLLFYSVGIGQISSEVPQNLSASRPQDRQFILSSKKLLLSDSGFYLCAWTGDWLNSPLHFGNGTRLTVT.

The chain's CDR3 is CASSPGTDSYEQYF. In DNA, the CDR3 is TGTGCCAGCTCACCCGGGACAGACTCCTACGAGCAGTACTTC. The chain is built from TRBV18 and TRBJ2-7; 7 positions agree with TRBD1. From germline, CDR1 is KGHSH and CDR2 LQKENI. There are 14 residues in the CDR3. Losses at the gene ends were 3 bases for V and 0 bases for J; bases not matched to a gene: 2.

This chain uses TRBV30 with TRBJ2-7; TRBD1 might be the D (5 bases). Between the trimmed V and J ends, which lost 4 bases and 4 bases, there was a span of 17 bases. In germline, CDR1 is GTSNPN, CDR2 SVGIG (reference sequence). The CDR3 spans 14 residues. This CDR3 is CAWNQDTSLYEQYF. The CDR3 nucleotides read TGTGCCTGGAACCAGGACACTTCCCTTTACGAGCAGTACTTC.

The chain recombines TRBV30 with TRBJ1-2, with D tentatively TRBD1 (6 bases). Germline CDR1 GTSNPN, CDR2 SVGIG (reference sequence). Trimming removed 5 bases at V and 6 bases at J, with 13 bases between. This CDR3 contains 12 residues. The CDR3 is CAWLTGVHGYTF. The CDR3 DNA follows: TGTGCCTGGTTGACAGGAGTGCATGGCTACACCTTC.

This clone appeared a few times. The rearrangement uses TRBV7-2 and TRBJ2-1, with 8 positions matching TRBD2. Germline trimming cut 5 bases from V and 10 bases from J; bases unmatched to any gene: 4. Looked up from germline, CDR1 is SGHTA and CDR2 is FQGNSA. This CDR3 is 12 amino acids long. CDR3 in amino acids: CASSRLATEQFF. CDR3 sequence (DNA): TGTGCCAGCAGCCGACTAGCGACCGAGCAGTTCTTC.

This clone was picked up a small number of times. The J gene is TRBJ2-5, the V gene TRBV29-1; D is undetermined. V lost 6 bases and J lost 3, with 8 bases in between. Germline CDR1 SQVTM, CDR2 ANQGSEA. The length of the CDR3 is 11 residues. Here the CDR3 reads CSVHLKETQYF. CDR3 DNA: TGCAGCGTGCACCTAAAAGAGACCCAGTACTTC.

V and J are TRBV4-3 and TRBJ1-5, with no clear D. The germline CDR1 and CDR2 sequences are LGHNA and YSLEER. Between the trimmed V and J ends, which lost 0 bases and 3 bases, there was a span of 9 bases. The CDR3 loop spans 15 amino acids. Here the CDR3 reads CASSQEWGNNQPQHF. The CDR3 coding sequence is TGCGCCAGCAGCCAAGAGTGGGGAAACAATCAGCCCCAGCATTTT.

The chain is built from TRBV21-1 and TRBJ2-3; the table's D call TRBD2 went unverified against the DNA. TRBV21-1 is assigned pseudogene status. The CDR3 runs to 16 residues. This CDR3 reads CASSKAAEGSTDTQYF. The CDR3 DNA reads TGTGCCAGCAGCAAGGCAGCGGAGGGTAGCACAGATACGCAGTATTTT.

The V gene is TRBV27, the J gene TRBJ2-1, with TRBD2 as a possible D gene (5 bases). The CDR3 runs to 15 residues. V gave up 2 bases and J gave up 9 bases, with 17 bases separating them. From germline, CDR1 is MNHEY and CDR2 SMNVEV (reference sequence). The CDR3, as DNA: TGTGCCAGCAGTTTACCTCGGGTCAAAAGCGGTGAGCAGTTCTTC. It specifies CASSLPRVKSGEQFF.

Written as DNA, the CDR3 is TGTGCCAGCAGGGATAGGGGGCGCGACAATCAGCCCCAGCATTTT. It codes for CASRDRGRDNQPQHF. This chain links TRBV2 with TRBJ1-5; the match to TRBD1 covers 7 bases. Looked up from germline, CDR1 is SNHLY and CDR2 is FYNNEI. V trimming: 6 bases; J trimming: 3 bases; junction bases outside the gene matches: 8. This CDR3 is 15 amino acids long.